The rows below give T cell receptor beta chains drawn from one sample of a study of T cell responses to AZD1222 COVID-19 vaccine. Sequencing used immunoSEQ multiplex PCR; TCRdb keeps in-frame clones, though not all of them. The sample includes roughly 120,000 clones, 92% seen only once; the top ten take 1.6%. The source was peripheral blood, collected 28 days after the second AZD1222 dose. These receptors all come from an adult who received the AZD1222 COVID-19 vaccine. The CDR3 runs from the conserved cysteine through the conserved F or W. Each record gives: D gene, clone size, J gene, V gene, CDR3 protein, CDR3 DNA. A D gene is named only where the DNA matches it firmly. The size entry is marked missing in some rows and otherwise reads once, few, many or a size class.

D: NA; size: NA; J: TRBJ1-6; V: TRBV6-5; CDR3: CASSYAVVGTRPLHF; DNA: TGTGCCAGCAGTTACGCAGTGGTGGGGACGCGGCCCCTCCACTTT
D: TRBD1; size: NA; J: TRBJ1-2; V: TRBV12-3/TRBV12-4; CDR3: CASSQGGYGYTF; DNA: TGTGCCAGCAGCCAGGGGGGATATGGCTACACCTTC
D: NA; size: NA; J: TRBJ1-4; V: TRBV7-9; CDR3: CASSSQGSSEKLFF; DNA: TGTGCCAGCAGCTCACAGGGTAGCAGTGAAAAACTGTTTTTT
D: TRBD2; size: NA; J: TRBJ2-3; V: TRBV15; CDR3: CATSRDSGRAWGTDTQYF; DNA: TGTGCCACCAGCAGGGATAGCGGGAGGGCCTGGGGCACAGATACGCAGTATTTT
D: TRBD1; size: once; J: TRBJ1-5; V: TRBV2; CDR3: CASEDGTGGYGQPQHF; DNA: TGTGCCAGCGAGGACGGGACAGGGGGCTACGGTCAGCCCCAGCATTTT
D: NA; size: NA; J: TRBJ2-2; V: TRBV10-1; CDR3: CASSGATGELFF; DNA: TGCGCCAGCAGTGGAGCCACCGGGGAGCTGTTTTTT
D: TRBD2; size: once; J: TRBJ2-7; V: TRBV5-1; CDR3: CASSLTSGSSYEQYF; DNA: TGCGCCAGCAGCTTGACTAGCGGGTCATCCTACGAGCAGTACTTC
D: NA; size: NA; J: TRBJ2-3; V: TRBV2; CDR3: CASSAQGQDTQYF; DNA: TGTGCCAGCAGTGCGCAGGGACAAGATACGCAGTATTTT
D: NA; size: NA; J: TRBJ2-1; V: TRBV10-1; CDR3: CASSGTPNEQFF; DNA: TGCGCCAGCAGTGGCACCCCCAATGAGCAGTTCTTC
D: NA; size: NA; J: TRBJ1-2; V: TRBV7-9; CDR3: CASSQGPDGYTF; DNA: TGTGCCAGCAGCCAAGGGCCAGATGGCTACACCTTC
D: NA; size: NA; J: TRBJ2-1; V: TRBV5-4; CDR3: CASSSNLAGGSDEQFF; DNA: TGTGCCAGCAGCTCCAACCTAGCCGGGGGTTCTGATGAGCAGTTCTTC